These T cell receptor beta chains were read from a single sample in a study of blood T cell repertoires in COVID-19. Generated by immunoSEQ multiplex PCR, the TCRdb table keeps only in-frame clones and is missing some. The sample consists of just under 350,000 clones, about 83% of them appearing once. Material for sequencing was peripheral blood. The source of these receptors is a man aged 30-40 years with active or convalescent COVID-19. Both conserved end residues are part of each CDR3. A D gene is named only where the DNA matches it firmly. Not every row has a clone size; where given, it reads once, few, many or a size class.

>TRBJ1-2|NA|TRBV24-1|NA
TGTGCCACCAGTGATTCGGCGGGGTATGGCTACACCTTC
CATSDSAGYGYTF
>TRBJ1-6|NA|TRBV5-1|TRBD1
TGCGCCAGCTCGAGGGGCGGACAGGGGATTTCTTCACCCCTCCACTTT
CASSRGGQGISSPLHF
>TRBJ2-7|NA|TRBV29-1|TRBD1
TGCAGCGTCTACGGGACAGGGGCGGACTACGAGCAGTACTTC
CSVYGTGADYEQYF
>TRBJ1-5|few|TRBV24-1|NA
TGTGCCACCAGTGACTCGGTTAGTAGCTTAATCAGCCCCCAGCATTTT
CATSDSVSSLISPQHF
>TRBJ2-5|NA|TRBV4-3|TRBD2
TGCGCCAGCAGCCAGCTACTAGCGGGAGGGCCGGAGACCCAGTACTTC
CASSQLLAGGPETQYF
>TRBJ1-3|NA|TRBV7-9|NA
TGTGCCAGCAGCCCCCAGACAATCGTCTCTGGAAACACCATATATTTT
CASSPQTIVSGNTIYF
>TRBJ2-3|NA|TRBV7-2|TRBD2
TGTGCCAGCAGCTCAGGACTAGCGGGATCAGATACGCAGTATTTT
CASSSGLAGSDTQYF
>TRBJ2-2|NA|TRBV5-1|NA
TGCGCCAGCAGCTTGATGGGACTCAACACCGGGGAGCTGTTTTTT
CASSLMGLNTGELFF
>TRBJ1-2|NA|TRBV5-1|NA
TGCGCCAGCAGCTTGGTCTCGGCGGGTAACTATGGCTACACCTTC
CASSLVSAGNYGYTF
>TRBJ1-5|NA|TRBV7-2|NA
TGTGCCAGCAGCTTAGAAAGTCGAGGAGATCAGCCCCAGCATTTT
CASSLESRGDQPQHF
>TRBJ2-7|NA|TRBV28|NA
TGTGCCAGCAGCCCCGACTGGGTCTCAAACTACGAGCAGTACTTC
CASSPDWVSNYEQYF
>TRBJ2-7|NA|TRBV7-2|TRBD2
TGTGCCAGCTTTTTTTCGGGGGCCGCGCCGGGACTAGCGGACGAGCAGTACTTC
CASFFSGAAPGLADEQYF
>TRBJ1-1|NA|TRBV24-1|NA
TGTGCCACCAGTGATTCGGGGAGGACCAATGAAGCTTTCTTT
CATSDSGRTNEAFF
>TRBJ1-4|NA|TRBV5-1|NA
TGCGCCAGCAGCCCGGCGACACAGGCAACTAATGAAAAACTGTTTTTT
CASSPATQATNEKLFF
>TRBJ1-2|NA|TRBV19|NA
TGTGCCAGTAGTCCTCGACAGGACGGCTACACCTTC
CASSPRQDGYTF
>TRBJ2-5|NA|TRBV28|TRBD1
TGTGCCAGCAGTTTCTGGACAGGGGGAGAGCAAGAGACCCAGTACTTC
CASSFWTGGEQETQYF
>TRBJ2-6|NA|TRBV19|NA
TGTGCCAGTATAAGCACTTCGTCCTCTGGGGCCAACGTCCTGACTTTC
CASISTSSSGANVLTF
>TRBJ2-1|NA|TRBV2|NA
TGTGCCAGCTGTGGGGGCCGCGACGGTGAGCAGTTCTTC
CASCGGRDGEQFF
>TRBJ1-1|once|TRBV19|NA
TGTGCCAGTAGTATATTGCCGGGGAAAGGGGCTTTCTTT
CASSILPGKGAFF
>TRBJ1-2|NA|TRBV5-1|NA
TGCGCCAGCAGCTTTTCCGACCCCGGGGATGGCTACACCTTC
CASSFSDPGDGYTF
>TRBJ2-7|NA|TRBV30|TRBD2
TGTGCCTGGAGTGTTGCCGGGACTAGCGTGGGGCAGTACTTC
CAWSVAGTSVGQYF
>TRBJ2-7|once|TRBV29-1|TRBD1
TGCAGCGTGGGGCAGGGGGTATCCTACGAGCAGTACTTC
CSVGQGVSYEQYF
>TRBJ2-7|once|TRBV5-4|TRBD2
TGTGCCAGCAGCTCGGCGACTAGCGGGAGAAGGGCCCAGCAGTACTTC
CASSSATSGRRAQQYF
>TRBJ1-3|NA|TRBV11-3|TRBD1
TGTGCCAGCAGCTTACAACCGACAGGGGCCTCTGGAAACACCATATATTTT
CASSLQPTGASGNTIYF
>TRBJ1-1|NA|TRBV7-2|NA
TGTGCCAGCACCTCGGACAGACTTAAAGGTTTCTTT
CASTSDRLKGFF
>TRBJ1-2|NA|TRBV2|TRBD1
TGTGCCAGCAGAAAACAGGGGTTGGATGGCTACACCTTC
CASRKQGLDGYTF
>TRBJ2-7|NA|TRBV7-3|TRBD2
TGTGCCAGCAGCTTAACCGCCAGTGGGACTAGCGATTACGAGCAGTACTTC
CASSLTASGTSDYEQYF
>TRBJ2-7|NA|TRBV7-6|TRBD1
TGTGCCAGCAGCCGGACAGGGCGGAACGAGCAGTACTTC
CASSRTGRNEQYF
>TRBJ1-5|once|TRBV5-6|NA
TGTGCCAGCAGCCCAGGCGGGGCGACTAGCAATCAGCCCCAGCATTTT
CASSPGGATSNQPQHF
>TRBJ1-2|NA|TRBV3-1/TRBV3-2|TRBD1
TGTGCCAGCAGCCAAGGCCGACAGGGGGGTGGCTACACCTTC
CASSQGRQGGGYTF
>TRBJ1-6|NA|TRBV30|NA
TGTGCCTGGACCCGACCCGGGACAATTAATTCACCCCTCCACTTT
CAWTRPGTINSPLHF
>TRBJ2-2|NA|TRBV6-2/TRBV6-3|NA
TGTGCCAGCAGTTATAGACAGAACACCGGGGAGCTGTTTTTT
CASSYRQNTGELFF
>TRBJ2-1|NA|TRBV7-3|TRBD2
TGTGCCAGCAGCTCCCCCATTGGGACTAGCGGTTCCCAGTTCTTC
CASSSPIGTSGSQFF
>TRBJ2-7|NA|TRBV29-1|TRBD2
TGCAGCGTTGAAGAATCCAGCGGGGCCCCCTACGAGCAGTACTTC
CSVEESSGAPYEQYF
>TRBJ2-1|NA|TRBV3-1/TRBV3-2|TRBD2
TGTGCCAGCAGCCATCCTCTAGCGGACTCCTACAATGAGCAGTTCTTC
CASSHPLADSYNEQFF